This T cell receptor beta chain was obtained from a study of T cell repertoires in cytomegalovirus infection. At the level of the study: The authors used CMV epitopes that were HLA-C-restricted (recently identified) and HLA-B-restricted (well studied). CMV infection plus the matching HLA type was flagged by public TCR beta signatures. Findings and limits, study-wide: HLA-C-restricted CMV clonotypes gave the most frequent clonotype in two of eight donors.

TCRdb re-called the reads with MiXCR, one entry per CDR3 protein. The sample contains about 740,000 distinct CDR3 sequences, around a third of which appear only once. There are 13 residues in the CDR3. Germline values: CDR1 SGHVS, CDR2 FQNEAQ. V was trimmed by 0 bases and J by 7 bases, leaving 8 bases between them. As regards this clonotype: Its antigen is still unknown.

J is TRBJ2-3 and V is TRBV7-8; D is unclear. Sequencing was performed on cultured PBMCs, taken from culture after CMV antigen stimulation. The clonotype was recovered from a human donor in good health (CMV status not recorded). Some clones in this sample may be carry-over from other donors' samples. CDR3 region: CASSLAMSNTQYF. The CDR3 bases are TGTGCCAGCAGCTTAGCGATGTCGAATACGCAGTATTTT.